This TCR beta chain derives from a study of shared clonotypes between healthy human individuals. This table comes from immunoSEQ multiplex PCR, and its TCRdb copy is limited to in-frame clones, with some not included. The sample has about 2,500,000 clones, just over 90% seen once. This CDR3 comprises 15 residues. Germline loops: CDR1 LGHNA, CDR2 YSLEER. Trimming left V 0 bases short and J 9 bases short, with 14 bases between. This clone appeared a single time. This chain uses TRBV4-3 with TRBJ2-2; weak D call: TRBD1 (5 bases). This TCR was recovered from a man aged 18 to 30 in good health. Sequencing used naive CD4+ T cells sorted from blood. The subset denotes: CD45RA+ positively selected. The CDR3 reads CASSQDYIQGRELFF. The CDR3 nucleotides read TGCGCCAGCAGCCAAGATTATATCCAGGGCAGGGAGCTGTTTTTT.